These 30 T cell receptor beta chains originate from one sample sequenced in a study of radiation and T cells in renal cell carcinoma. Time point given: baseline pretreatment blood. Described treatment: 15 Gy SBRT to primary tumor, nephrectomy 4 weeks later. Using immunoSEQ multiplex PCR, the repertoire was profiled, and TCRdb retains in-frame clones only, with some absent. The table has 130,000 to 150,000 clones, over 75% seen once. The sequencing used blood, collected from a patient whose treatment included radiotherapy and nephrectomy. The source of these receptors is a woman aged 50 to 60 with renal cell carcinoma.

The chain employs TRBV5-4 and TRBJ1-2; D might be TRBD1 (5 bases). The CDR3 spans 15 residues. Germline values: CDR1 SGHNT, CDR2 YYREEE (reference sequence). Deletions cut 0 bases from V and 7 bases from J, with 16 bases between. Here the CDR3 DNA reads TGTGCCAGCAGCTTGGTGCAGGGACCCTCTATTGGCTACACCTTC. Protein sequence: CASSLVQGPSIGYTF.

CDR3 coding DNA: TGCGCCAGCAGCCAACTGGGACAGGGCAACGAGCAGTTCTTC. Its translation is CASSQLGQGNEQFF. The gene calls are TRBV4-3 and TRBJ2-1; 9 nucleotides line up with TRBD1. Germline CDR1 is LGHNA and CDR2 is YSLEER. V lost 2 bases and J lost 10; bases outside the gene matches: 6. There are 14 residues in the CDR3.

This chain's CDR3 is CASSITTRVGGYTF. In DNA form, the CDR3 reads TGTGCCAGTAGTATAACGACGCGAGTAGGAGGCTACACCTTC. The chain couples TRBV19 to TRBJ1-2; D is unclear. Trimming removed 2 bases at V and 8 bases at J, with 15 bases between. This CDR3 contains 14 residues. CDR1 is LNHDA and CDR2 is SQIVND in the germline V gene (reference sequence).

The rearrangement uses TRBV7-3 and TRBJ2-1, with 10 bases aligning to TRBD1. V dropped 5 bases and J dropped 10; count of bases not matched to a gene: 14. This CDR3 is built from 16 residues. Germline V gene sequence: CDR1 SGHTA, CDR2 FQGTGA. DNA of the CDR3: TGTGCCAGCAGCCTACGGGGACAGGGGAGAAAAGAGGAGCAGTTCTTC. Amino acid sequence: CASSLRGQGRKEEQFF.

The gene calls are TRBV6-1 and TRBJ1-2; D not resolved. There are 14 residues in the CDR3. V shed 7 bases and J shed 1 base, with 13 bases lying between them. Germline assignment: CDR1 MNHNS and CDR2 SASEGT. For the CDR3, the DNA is TGTGCCAGCACCCCACCTTCAGTTAACTATGGCTACACCTTC. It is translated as CASTPPSVNYGYTF.

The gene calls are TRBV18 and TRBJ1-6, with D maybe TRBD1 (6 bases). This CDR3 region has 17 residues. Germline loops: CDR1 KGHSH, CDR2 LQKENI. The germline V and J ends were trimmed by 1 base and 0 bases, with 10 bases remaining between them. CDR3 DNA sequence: TGTGCCAGCTCACCACGGGACACGAACTCCTATAATTCACCCCTCCACTTT. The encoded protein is CASSPRDTNSYNSPLHF.

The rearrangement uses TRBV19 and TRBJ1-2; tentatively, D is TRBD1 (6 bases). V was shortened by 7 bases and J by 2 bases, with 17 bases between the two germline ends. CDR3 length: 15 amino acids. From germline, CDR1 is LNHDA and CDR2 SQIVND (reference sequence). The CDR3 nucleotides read TGTGCCAGTACAGGATCGGGGGCGGGGAACTATGGCTACACCTTC. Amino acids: CASTGSGAGNYGYTF.

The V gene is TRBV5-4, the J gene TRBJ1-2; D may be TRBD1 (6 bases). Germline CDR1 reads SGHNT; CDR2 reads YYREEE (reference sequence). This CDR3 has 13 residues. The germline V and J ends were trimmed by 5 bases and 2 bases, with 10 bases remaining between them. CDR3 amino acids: CASRRQVNYGYTF. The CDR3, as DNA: TGTGCCAGCAGACGACAGGTCAACTATGGCTACACCTTC.

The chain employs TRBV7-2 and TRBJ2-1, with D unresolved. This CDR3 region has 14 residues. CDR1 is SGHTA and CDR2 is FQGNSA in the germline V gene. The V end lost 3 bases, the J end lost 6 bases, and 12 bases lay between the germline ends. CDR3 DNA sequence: TGTGCCAGCAGCTTTCTTGAAAGAGTCAATGAGCAGTTCTTC. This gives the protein CASSFLERVNEQFF.

CDR3 DNA sequence: TGCGCCAGCAGTTACAGGGGTAGACCCCTCCACTTT. This translates into CASSYRGRPLHF. The chain carries TRBV4-1 and TRBJ1-6; TRBD1 agrees at 7 bases. The CDR3 extends over 12 amino acids. After removal of 6 bases from V and 12 bases from J, the junction contained 5 bases not matched to a gene. Germline CDR1 and CDR2: MGHRA and YSYEKL.

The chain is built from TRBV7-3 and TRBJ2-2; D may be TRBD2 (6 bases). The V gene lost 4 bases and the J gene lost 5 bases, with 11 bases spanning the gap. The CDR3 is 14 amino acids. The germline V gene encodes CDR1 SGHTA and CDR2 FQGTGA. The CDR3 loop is CASSSGTPTGELFF. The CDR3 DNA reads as TGTGCCAGCAGCTCTGGGACTCCTACCGGGGAGCTGTTTTTT.

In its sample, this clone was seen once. CDR3 sequence (DNA): TGCGCCAGCAGCCAACTAATAGCAACTAATGAAAAACTGTTTTTT. This sequence encodes CASSQLIATNEKLFF. The chain combines TRBV4-3 with TRBJ1-4; D gene ambiguous. This CDR3 region has 15 residues. Trimming removed 2 bases at V and 0 bases at J, with 7 bases between. In germline, CDR1 is LGHNA, CDR2 YSLEER.

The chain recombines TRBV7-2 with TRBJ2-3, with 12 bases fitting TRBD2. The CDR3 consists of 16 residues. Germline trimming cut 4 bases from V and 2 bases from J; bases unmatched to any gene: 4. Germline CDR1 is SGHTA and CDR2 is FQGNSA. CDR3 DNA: TGTGCCAGCAGCTCCCTAGCGGGGGGGGACACAGATACGCAGTATTTT. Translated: CASSSLAGGDTDTQYF.

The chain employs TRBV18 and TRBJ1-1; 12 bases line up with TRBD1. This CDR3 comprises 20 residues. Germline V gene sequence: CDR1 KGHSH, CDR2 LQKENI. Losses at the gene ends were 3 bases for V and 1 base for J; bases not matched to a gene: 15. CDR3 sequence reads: CASSPWRGDRGRGRNTEAFF. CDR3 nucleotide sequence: TGTGCCAGCTCACCTTGGCGCGGGGACAGGGGGCGCGGTAGGAACACTGAAGCTTTCTTT.

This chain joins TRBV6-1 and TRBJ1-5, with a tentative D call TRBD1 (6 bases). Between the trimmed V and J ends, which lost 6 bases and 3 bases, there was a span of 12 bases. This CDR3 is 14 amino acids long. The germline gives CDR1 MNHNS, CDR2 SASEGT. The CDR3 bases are TGTGCCAGCAGAGGTCGACAGGCCAATCAGCCCCAGCATTTT. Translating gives CASRGRQANQPQHF.

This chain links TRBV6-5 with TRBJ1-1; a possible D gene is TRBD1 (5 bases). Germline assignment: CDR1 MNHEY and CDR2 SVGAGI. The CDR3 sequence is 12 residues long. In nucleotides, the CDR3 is TGTGCTTGTCAGGGTTGGAGCACTGAAGCTTTCTTT. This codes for CACQGWSTEAFF.

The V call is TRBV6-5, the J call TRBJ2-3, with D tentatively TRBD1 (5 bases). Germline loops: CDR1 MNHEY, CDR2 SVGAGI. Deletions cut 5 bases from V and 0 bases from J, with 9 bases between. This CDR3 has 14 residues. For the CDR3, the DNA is TGTGCCAGCAGTCGACAGTCTAGCACAGATACGCAGTATTTT. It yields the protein CASSRQSSTDTQYF.

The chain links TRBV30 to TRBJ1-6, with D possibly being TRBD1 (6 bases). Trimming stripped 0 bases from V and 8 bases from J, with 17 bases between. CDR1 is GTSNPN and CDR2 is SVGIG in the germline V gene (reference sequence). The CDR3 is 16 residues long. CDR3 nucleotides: TGTGCCTGGAGTGTATCCCCTCCAGGGGCGGATTCACCCCTCCACTTT. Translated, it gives CAWSVSPPGADSPLHF. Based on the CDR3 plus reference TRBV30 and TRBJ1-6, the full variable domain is SQTIHQWPATLVQPVGSPLSLECTVEGTSNPNLYWYRQAAGRGLQLLFYSVGIGQISSEVPQNLSASRPQDRQFILSSKKLLLSDSGFYLCAWSVSPPGADSPLHFGNGTRLTVT.

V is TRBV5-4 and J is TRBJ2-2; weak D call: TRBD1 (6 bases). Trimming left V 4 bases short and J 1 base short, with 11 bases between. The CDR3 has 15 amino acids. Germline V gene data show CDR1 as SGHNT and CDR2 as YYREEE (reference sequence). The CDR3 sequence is CASSHLGQNTGELFF. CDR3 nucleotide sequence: TGTGCCAGCAGCCACCTGGGACAGAACACCGGGGAGCTGTTTTTT.

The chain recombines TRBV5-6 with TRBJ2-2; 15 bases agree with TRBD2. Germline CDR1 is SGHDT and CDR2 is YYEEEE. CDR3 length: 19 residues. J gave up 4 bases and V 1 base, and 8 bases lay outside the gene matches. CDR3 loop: CASSLFGLAGGPLTGELFF. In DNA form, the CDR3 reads TGTGCCAGCAGCTTGTTTGGACTAGCGGGGGGGCCTCTCACCGGGGAGCTGTTTTTT.

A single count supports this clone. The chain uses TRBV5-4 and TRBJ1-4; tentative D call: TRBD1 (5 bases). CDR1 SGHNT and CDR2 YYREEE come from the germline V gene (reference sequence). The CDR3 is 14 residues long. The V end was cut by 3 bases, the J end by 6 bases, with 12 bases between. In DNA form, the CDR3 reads TGTGCCAGCAGCTCAAAGGGGACGGATGAAAAACTGTTTTTT. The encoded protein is CASSSKGTDEKLFF.

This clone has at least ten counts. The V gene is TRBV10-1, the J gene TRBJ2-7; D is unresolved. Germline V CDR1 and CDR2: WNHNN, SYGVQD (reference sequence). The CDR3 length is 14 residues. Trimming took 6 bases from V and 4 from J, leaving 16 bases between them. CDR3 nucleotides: TGCGCCAGCAGCGGTTCGGCAGACGTGTACGAGCAGTACTTC. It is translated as CASSGSADVYEQYF.

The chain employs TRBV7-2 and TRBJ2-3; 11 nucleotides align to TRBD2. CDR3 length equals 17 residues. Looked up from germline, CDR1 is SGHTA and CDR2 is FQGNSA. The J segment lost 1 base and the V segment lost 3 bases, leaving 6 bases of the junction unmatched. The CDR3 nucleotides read TGTGCCAGCAGCTTTAGAATAGCGGGGGGGGGCACAGATACGCAGTATTTT. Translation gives CASSFRIAGGGTDTQYF. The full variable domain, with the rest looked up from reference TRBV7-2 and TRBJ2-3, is GAGVSQSPSNKVTEKGKDVELRCDPISGHTALYWYRQSLGQGLEFLIYFQGNSAPDKSGLPSDRFSAERTGGSVSTLTIQRTQQEDSAVYLCASSFRIAGGGTDTQYFGPGTRLTVL.

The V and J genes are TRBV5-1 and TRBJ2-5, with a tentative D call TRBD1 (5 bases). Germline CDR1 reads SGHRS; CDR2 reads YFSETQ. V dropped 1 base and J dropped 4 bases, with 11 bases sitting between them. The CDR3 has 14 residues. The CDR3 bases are TGCGCCAGCAGCTTGTGGCAGGGCCGAGAGACCCAGTACTTC. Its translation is CASSLWQGRETQYF.

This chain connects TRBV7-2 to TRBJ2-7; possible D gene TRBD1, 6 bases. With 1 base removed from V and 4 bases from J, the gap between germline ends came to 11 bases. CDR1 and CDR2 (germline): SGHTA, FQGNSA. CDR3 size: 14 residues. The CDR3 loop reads CASSLEGVLYEQYF. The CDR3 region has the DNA TGTGCCAGCAGCTTAGAGGGGGTCCTTTACGAGCAGTACTTC.

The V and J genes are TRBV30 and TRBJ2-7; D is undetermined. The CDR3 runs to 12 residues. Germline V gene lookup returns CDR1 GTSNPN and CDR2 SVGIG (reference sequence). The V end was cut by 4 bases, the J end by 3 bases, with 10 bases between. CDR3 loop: CAWTLGNYEQYF. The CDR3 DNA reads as TGTGCCTGGACCTTAGGGAACTACGAGCAGTACTTC.

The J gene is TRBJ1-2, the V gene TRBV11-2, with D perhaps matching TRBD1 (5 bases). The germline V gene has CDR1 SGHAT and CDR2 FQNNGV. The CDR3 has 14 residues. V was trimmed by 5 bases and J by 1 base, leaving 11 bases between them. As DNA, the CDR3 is TGTGCCAGCAGCCCGGACATAAATAACTATGGCTACACCTTC. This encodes CASSPDINNYGYTF.

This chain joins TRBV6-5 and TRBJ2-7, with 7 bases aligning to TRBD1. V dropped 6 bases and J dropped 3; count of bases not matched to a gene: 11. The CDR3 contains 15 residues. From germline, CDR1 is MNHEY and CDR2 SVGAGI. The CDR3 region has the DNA TGTGCCAGCAGCTTTTCCGGGACAGAGGTCTACGAGCAGTACTTC. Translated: CASSFSGTEVYEQYF.

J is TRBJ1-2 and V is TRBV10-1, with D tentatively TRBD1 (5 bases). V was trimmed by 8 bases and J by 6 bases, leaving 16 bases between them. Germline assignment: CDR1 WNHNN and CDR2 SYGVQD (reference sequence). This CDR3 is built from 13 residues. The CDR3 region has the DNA TGCGCCAGCCCGGTTGGGGGATCCGATGGCTACACCTTC. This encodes CASPVGGSDGYTF.

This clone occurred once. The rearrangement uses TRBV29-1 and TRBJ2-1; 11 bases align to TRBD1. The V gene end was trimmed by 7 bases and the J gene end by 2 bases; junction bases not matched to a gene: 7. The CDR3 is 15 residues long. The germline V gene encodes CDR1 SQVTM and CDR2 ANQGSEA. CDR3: CSASGQGGTYNEQFF. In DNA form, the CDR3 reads TGCAGCGCTTCGGGACAGGGGGGAACCTACAATGAGCAGTTCTTC.